A selection of T cell receptor beta chains follows, all from one sample in a study of T cell responses to AZD1222 COVID-19 vaccine. Using immunoSEQ multiplex PCR, the repertoire was profiled, and TCRdb retains in-frame clones only, with some absent. In the table there are more than 150,000 clones, approximately 90% of which are singletons. The sequencing used peripheral blood, collected 28 days after the second AZD1222 dose. All receptors derive from an adult who received the AZD1222 COVID-19 vaccine. Each CDR3 is given with its conserved first and last residue. The D gene is left open where the match is weak. Clone size is shown for a subset of rows, as once, few, many or a class of expanded clone.

.	.	TRBJ2-7	TRBV29-1	CSVVEQEQYF	TGCAGCGTTGTCGAGCAGGAGCAGTACTTC
once	.	TRBJ2-7	TRBV6-5	CASSYSGAVSYEQYF	TGTGCCAGCAGTTACTCTGGGGCGGTCTCCTACGAGCAGTACTTC
few	.	TRBJ1-2	TRBV28	CASCPLSDGYTF	TGTGCCAGCTGCCCTTTGTCCGATGGCTACACCTTC
.	.	TRBJ1-5	TRBV28	CASSFQWGSNQPQHF	TGTGCCAGCAGTTTTCAATGGGGGAGCAATCAGCCCCAGCATTTT
.	.	TRBJ1-4	TRBV5-1	CASSPLATNEKLFF	TGCGCCAGCAGCCCCTTGGCAACTAATGAAAAACTGTTTTTT
.	.	TRBJ2-7	TRBV19	CASSIAASSYEQYF	TGTGCCAGTAGTATCGCAGCATCCTCCTACGAGCAGTACTTC
once	.	TRBJ1-1	TRBV6-5	CASSYRNTEAFF	TGTGCCAGCAGCTACCGGAACACTGAAGCTTTCTTT
.	.	TRBJ2-1	TRBV5-6	CASSLDSSSYNEQFF	TGTGCCAGCAGCTTGGATTCGAGCTCCTACAATGAGCAGTTCTTC
.	TRBD1	TRBJ2-7	TRBV28	CASSFGRRDRSSYEQYF	TGTGCCAGCAGTTTCGGTCGGCGGGACAGGAGCTCCTACGAGCAGTACTTC
.	.	TRBJ2-7	TRBV5-1	CASSPTTDSYEQYF	TGCGCCAGCAGCCCTACGACAGACAGCTACGAGCAGTACTTC
.	.	TRBJ1-3	TRBV5-5	CASSLTWGQAAGNTIYF	TGTGCCAGCAGCTTGACTTGGGGGCAGGCGGCTGGAAACACCATATATTTT
.	TRBD2	TRBJ2-5	TRBV5-1	CASSLGLAAGETQYF	TGCGCCAGCAGCTTGGGACTAGCGGCGGGGGAGACCCAGTACTTC
once	.	TRBJ2-1	TRBV25-1	CASSEYYSPKGIYNEQFF	TGTGCCAGCAGTGAATACTACTCCCCTAAGGGAATCTACAATGAGCAGTTCTTC
.	.	TRBJ2-4	TRBV20-1	CSASVMRAKNIQYF	TGCAGTGCTAGTGTAATGAGAGCCAAAAACATTCAGTACTTC
.	TRBD2	TRBJ2-1	TRBV4-3	CASSHALAGGPDEQFF	TGCGCCAGCAGCCATGCTCTAGCGGGAGGGCCCGATGAGCAGTTCTTC
.	.	TRBJ2-3	TRBV7-3	CASSSHPDTQYF	TGTGCCAGCAGCTCCCACCCAGATACGCAGTATTTT
.	.	TRBJ1-3	TRBV30	CAWSGQTGNTIYF	TGTGCCTGGAGTGGACAGACTGGAAACACCATATATTTT
.	.	TRBJ2-1	TRBV4-3	CASSQESLGYNEQFF	TGCGCCAGCAGCCAAGAGAGCCTAGGTTACAATGAGCAGTTCTTC
.	TRBD1	TRBJ2-1	TRBV3-1/TRBV3-2	CASSSTGVLNNEQFF	TGTGCCAGCAGCTCCACAGGGGTCCTTAACAATGAGCAGTTCTTC
once	TRBD1	TRBJ1-5	TRBV7-3	CASRLTGQGRVQPQHF	TGTGCCAGCAGACTTACCGGACAGGGCAGGGTACAGCCCCAGCATTTT
.	.	TRBJ1-6	TRBV19	CASSGSRYRNSPLHF	TGTGCCAGCAGTGGGAGTCGGTATCGTAATTCACCCCTCCACTTT
.	.	TRBJ1-5	TRBV4-2	CASSQDLGQGTTQPQHF	TGTGCCAGCAGCCAAGATCTGGGGCAGGGGACGACTCAGCCCCAGCATTTT
.	.	TRBJ2-4	TRBV19	CASSMIGFNKNIQYF	TGTGCCAGTAGTATGATAGGATTTAACAAAAACATTCAGTACTTC
.	TRBD2	TRBJ2-2	TRBV27	CASTQPGLPTGELFF	TGTGCCAGCACCCAGCCGGGACTACCAACCGGGGAGCTGTTTTTT
few	.	TRBJ2-1	TRBV10-3	CAISEFGGPLNEQFF	TGTGCCATCAGTGAATTCGGAGGGCCCCTAAATGAGCAGTTCTTC
few	TRBD2	TRBJ2-1	TRBV10-3	CATQGTSVYYNEQFF	TGTGCCACCCAGGGGACTAGCGTTTACTACAATGAGCAGTTCTTC
.	TRBD2	TRBJ2-1	TRBV11-2	CASSRLTSVSYNEQFF	TGTGCCAGCAGCCGTCTCACTAGCGTCTCCTACAATGAGCAGTTCTTC
once	TRBD1	TRBJ1-6	TRBV5-3	CARNGQESSYNSPLHF	TGTGCCAGAAACGGACAGGAAAGCTCCTATAATTCACCCCTCCACTTT
.	TRBD1	TRBJ1-4	TRBV9	CASSVAGTGDEKLFF	TGTGCCAGCAGCGTTGCCGGGACAGGGGACGAAAAACTGTTTTTT
.	.	TRBJ2-2	TRBV19	CASSIYGRNTGELFF	TGTGCCAGTAGTATATACGGACGGAACACCGGGGAGCTGTTTTTT
.	TRBD2	TRBJ2-7	TRBV5-3	CARSLVTSGSFDEQYF	TGTGCCAGAAGCTTGGTGACTAGCGGGAGTTTCGACGAGCAGTACTTC
.	.	TRBJ1-5	TRBV15	CATSREGQGGQPQHF	TGTGCCACCAGCAGAGAAGGGCAGGGAGGCCAGCCCCAGCATTTT
.	TRBD2	TRBJ2-7	TRBV9	CASSPLSGPASQYF	TGTGCCAGCAGCCCCCTTAGCGGGCCCGCGTCGCAGTACTTC
.	.	TRBJ1-2	TRBV18	CASSPSFGETNYGYTF	TGTGCCAGCTCGCCAAGTTTTGGGGAAACTAACTATGGCTACACCTTC
.	.	TRBJ2-5	TRBV5-5	CASSLDRETQYF	TGTGCCAGCAGCTTGGACCGAGAGACCCAGTACTTC
few	TRBD1	TRBJ2-5	TRBV7-2	CASRQGNQETQYF	TGTGCCAGCAGACAGGGGAATCAAGAGACCCAGTACTTC
.	TRBD1	TRBJ1-3	TRBV7-2	CASSSVQGEGNTIYF	TGTGCCAGCAGCTCCGTACAGGGGGAGGGAAACACCATATATTTT
.	.	TRBJ1-6	TRBV4-2	CASSQDPAGNNSPLHF	TGTGCCAGCAGCCAAGATCCCGCAGGGAACAATTCACCCCTCCACTTT
few	TRBD1	TRBJ1-2	TRBV28	CASSSGQGASGYTF	TGTGCCAGCAGTTCAGGACAGGGGGCCAGTGGCTACACCTTC
.	.	TRBJ2-7	TRBV27	CASSPRRIYEQYF	TGTGCCAGCAGTCCCCGGAGGATCTACGAGCAGTACTTC
.	.	TRBJ2-2	TRBV19	CASSLRGNTGELFF	TGTGCCAGTAGTCTCAGGGGGAACACCGGGGAGCTGTTTTTT
.	TRBD2	TRBJ2-2	TRBV4-3	CASSQVRGLAGGRSGELFF	TGCGCCAGCAGCCAAGTGAGGGGACTAGCGGGAGGACGCAGCGGGGAGCTGTTTTTT
.	TRBD1	TRBJ2-2	TRBV6-6	CASSYGRGPSTGELFF	TGTGCCAGCAGTTACGGCAGGGGGCCTTCGACCGGGGAGCTGTTTTTT
few	.	TRBJ2-7	TRBV7-2	CASSFIPYEQYF	TGTGCCAGCAGCTTTATCCCCTACGAGCAGTACTTC
.	.	TRBJ2-5	TRBV5-6	CASSLRTEQGETQYF	TGTGCCAGCAGCCTTCGGACAGAGCAGGGGGAGACCCAGTACTTC
once	.	TRBJ2-2	TRBV7-7	CASSSSVTGELFF	TGTGCTAGCAGCTCTTCAGTTACCGGGGAGCTGTTTTTT
.	.	TRBJ1-4	TRBV4-1	CASSDDQVTNEKLFF	TGCGCCAGCAGCGACGATCAGGTTACTAATGAAAAACTGTTTTTT
.	.	TRBJ2-7	TRBV10-3	CAISDPTTGTYEQYF	TGTGCCATCAGTGACCCTACGACAGGAACCTACGAGCAGTACTTC
.	TRBD1	TRBJ2-2	TRBV6-2/TRBV6-3	CASSTEGAYTGELFF	TGTGCCAGCAGCACCGAGGGGGCCTACACCGGGGAGCTGTTTTTT
.	TRBD1	TRBJ1-2	TRBV6-1	CASSFLGQGSDGYTF	TGTGCCAGCAGTTTCCTCGGACAGGGGTCGGATGGCTACACCTTC
.	.	TRBJ1-1	TRBV7-2	CASSLEGAGNTEAFF	TGTGCCAGCAGCCTGGAAGGGGCGGGGAACACTGAAGCTTTCTTT
.	.	TRBJ2-1	TRBV4-2	CASSQDAGGPTENEQFF	TGTGCCAGCAGCCAAGACGCTGGAGGGCCGACGGAGAATGAGCAGTTCTTC
.	TRBD2	TRBJ2-1	TRBV9	CASSELAGGVYNEQFF	TGTGCCAGCAGCGAGCTAGCGGGAGGGGTCTACAATGAGCAGTTCTTC
.	TRBD2	TRBJ2-1	TRBV7-8	CASSRRAGGNPRSGNEQFF	TGTGCCAGCAGCCGCCGGGCGGGGGGAAATCCCCGGTCGGGCAATGAGCAGTTCTTC
.	TRBD2	TRBJ2-7	TRBV11-2	CASSSLAGGREDHEQYF	TGTGCCAGCAGCTCCCTAGCGGGAGGGCGGGAGGACCACGAGCAGTACTTC
once	.	TRBJ1-5	TRBV21-1	CASSAPSGDRANQPQHF	TGTGCCAGCAGCGCCCCCTCAGGGGACAGGGCAAATCAGCCCCAGCATTTT